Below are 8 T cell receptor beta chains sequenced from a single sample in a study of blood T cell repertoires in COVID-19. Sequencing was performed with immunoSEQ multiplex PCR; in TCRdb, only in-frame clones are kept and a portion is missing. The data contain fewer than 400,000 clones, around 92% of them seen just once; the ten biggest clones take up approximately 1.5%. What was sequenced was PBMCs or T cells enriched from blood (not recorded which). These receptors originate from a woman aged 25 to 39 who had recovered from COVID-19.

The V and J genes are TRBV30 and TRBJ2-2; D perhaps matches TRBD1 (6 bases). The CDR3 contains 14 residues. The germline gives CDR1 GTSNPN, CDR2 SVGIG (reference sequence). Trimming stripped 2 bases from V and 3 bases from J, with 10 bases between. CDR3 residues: CAWSRTGYTGELFF. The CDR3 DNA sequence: TGTGCCTGGAGTAGAACAGGGTACACCGGGGAGCTGTTTTTT. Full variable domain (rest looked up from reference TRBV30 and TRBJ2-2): SQTIHQWPATLVQPVGSPLSLECTVEGTSNPNLYWYRQAAGRGLQLLFYSVGIGQISSEVPQNLSASRPQDRQFILSSKKLLLSDSGFYLCAWSRTGYTGELFFGEGSRLTVL.

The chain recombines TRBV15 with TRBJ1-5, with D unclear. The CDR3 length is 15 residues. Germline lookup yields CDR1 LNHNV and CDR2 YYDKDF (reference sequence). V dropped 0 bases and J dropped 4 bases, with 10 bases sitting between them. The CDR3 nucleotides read TGTGCCACCAGCAGAGATCGTCTCAGGAATCAGCCCCAGCATTTT. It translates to CATSRDRLRNQPQHF.

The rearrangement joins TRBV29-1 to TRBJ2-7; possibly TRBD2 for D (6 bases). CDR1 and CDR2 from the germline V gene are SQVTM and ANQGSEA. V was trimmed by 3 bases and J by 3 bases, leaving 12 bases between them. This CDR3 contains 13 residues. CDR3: CSVEGGELYEQYF. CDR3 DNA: TGCAGCGTTGAGGGCGGGGAGCTCTACGAGCAGTACTTC.

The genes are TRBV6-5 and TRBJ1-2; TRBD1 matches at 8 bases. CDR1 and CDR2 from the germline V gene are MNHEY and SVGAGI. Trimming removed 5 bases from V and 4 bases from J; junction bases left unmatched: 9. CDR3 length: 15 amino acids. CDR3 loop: CASSHPGTGRYGYTF. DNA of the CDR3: TGTGCCAGCAGTCACCCCGGGACAGGACGCTATGGCTACACCTTC.

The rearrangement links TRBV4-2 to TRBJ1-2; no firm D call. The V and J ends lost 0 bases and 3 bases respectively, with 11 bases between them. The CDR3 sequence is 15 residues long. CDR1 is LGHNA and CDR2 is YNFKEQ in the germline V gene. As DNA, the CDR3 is TGTGCCAGCAGCCAAGAGCTCAGAGGCTACTATGGCTACACCTTC. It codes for CASSQELRGYYGYTF.

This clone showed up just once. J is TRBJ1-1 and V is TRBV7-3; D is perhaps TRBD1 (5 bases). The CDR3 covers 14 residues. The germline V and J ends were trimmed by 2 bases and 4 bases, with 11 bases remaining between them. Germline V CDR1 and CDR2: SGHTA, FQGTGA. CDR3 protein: CASSLYGRGTEAFF. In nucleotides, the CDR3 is TGTGCCAGCAGCTTATACGGGAGGGGCACTGAAGCTTTCTTT.

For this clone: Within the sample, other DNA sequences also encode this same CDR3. CDR3 in DNA: TGTGCCAGCTCACCAGGACAGCCCTATGGCTACACCTTC. It encodes CASSPGQPYGYTF. V is TRBV18 and J is TRBJ1-2; the D gene is possibly TRBD1 (6 bases). Trimming shortened V by 2 bases and J by 4 bases, and 8 bases separated the two germline ends. The CDR3 has 13 residues. The V gene's germline CDR1 is KGHSH and CDR2 LQKENI.

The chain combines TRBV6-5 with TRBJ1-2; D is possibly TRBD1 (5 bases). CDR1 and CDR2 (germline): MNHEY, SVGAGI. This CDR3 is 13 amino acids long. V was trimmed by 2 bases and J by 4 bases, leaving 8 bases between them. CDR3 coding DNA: TGTGCCAGCAGTTACACAGGAACCTATGGCTACACCTTC. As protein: CASSYTGTYGYTF.